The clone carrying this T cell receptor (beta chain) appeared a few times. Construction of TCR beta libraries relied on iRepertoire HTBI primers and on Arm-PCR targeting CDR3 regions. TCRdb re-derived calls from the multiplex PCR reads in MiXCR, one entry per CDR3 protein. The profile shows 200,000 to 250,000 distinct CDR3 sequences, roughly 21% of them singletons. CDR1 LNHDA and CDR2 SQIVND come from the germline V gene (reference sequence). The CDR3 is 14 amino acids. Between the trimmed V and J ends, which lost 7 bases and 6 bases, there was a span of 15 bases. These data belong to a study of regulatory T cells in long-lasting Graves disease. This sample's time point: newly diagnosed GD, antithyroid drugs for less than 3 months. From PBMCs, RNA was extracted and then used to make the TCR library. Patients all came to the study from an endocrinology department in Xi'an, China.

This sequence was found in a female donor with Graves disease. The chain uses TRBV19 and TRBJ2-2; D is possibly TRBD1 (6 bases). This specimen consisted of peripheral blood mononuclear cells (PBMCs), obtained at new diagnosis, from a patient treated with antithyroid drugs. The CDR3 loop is CASKTGTTPGELFF. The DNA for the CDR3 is TGTGCCAGTAAAACCGGGACAACCCCCGGGGAGCTGTTTTTT.